This TCR beta chain was captured by sequencing in a study of blood T cell repertoires in COVID-19. Overall study context: PBMCs, B-cell-depleted T cells, or T cells were the source of the cDNA or gDNA that made up the material.

In the original analysis: Amplifying reference gene primers gave estimates of nucleated cell counts. The data were produced by immunoSEQ multiplex PCR, yet TCRdb's version contains in-frame clones alone and is incomplete. The V and J calls and the clone size are those of that table, but D and trimming were determined from the DNA. Here the sample spans hundreds of thousands of clones, 80% being singletons. Enrolled through a virtual design, the participants were between roughly 18 and 100 years of age and came from 24 US areas. Germline values: CDR1 SGDLS, CDR2 YYNGEE. This CDR3 comprises 14 residues. Only one count was recorded for this clone. An end of the junction differs from the germline gene, which may be a read error. Other DNA sequences within the sample encode an identical CDR3.

The chain links TRBV9 to TRBJ2-7; TRBD1 agrees at 8 bases. The sample comprised PBMCs or T cells enriched from blood (not recorded which). The sequence was obtained from a woman aged 40 to 55 with acute COVID-19. The CDR3 nucleotides read TGTGCCAGCACCGTAGGACAGGGTCCCTACGAGCAGTACTTC. Amino acids: CASTVGQGPYEQYF.